A single sample gave rise to the 10 T cell receptor beta chains below, sequenced in a study of shared clonotypes between healthy human individuals. TCRdb keeps only in-frame clones here, not all; method: immunoSEQ multiplex PCR. The data hold 950,000 to 1,100,000 clones, with 70% to 80% observed a single time. The material sequenced was memory CD4+ T cells sorted from blood. Subset reported: CD45RA-negative fraction. All receptors come from a man aged 18 to 30 in good health.

The sample holds a few counts of this clone. The sample holds other DNA sequences that translate to the same CDR3. V is TRBV2 and J is TRBJ1-5; D remains ambiguous. This CDR3 is 15 amino acids long. CDR1 SNHLY and CDR2 FYNNEI come from the germline V gene. V lost 3 bases, J lost 0 bases, and 9 bases lay in between. The CDR3 DNA follows: TGTGCCAGCAGTGACGAGGGCGGTAGCAATCAGCCCCAGCATTTT. As protein: CASSDEGGSNQPQHF.

This clone was found a few times. The rearrangement joins TRBV30 to TRBJ1-3, with D unclear. The CDR3 has 12 residues. CDR1 is GTSNPN, CDR2 SVGIG, per germline (reference sequence). The V end was cut by 0 bases, the J end by 4 bases, with 4 bases between. DNA for the CDR3: TGTGCCTGGAGTGTAAACGGAAACACCATATATTTT. Protein sequence: CAWSVNGNTIYF.

Worth noting for this clone: Compared with germline, one end of the junction differs, possibly owing to a read error. The chain is built from TRBV7-7 and TRBJ2-5, with a weak D call TRBD1 (6 bases). CDR3 length: 13 residues. The V gene's germline CDR1 is SSHAT and CDR2 FNYEAQ (reference sequence). This CDR3 reads CASSLGQKETQYF. DNA for the CDR3: TGTGCTAGCAGCTTAGGACAGAAAGAGACCCAGTACTTC.

This clone was seen repeatedly, ten times or more. This chain links TRBV9 with TRBJ2-7; 10 nucleotides align to TRBD1. CDR3 length: 16 amino acids. Germline CDR1 and CDR2: SGDLS and YYNGEE. Trimming at V came to 4 bases and at J to 7 bases, leaving 14 bases not matched to a gene. The CDR3 nucleotides are TGTGCCAGCAGCACAAACCCGGGACAGGGGATACGGGAGCAGTACTTC. Translation gives CASSTNPGQGIREQYF.

V gene TRBV9 combines with J gene TRBJ1-1, with D possibly matching TRBD1 (6 bases). The CDR3 runs to 15 residues. Germline loops: CDR1 SGDLS, CDR2 YYNGEE. V lost 4 bases and J 4 bases, leaving 17 bases between the germline ends. Here the CDR3 DNA reads TGTGCCAGCAGCCCCCACAGGGATGCCGGCACTGAAGCTTTCTTT. Translating it yields CASSPHRDAGTEAFF.

The chain carries TRBV14 and TRBJ2-5; TRBD2 agrees at 7 bases. Judging by the DNA end, TRBJ2-7 fits better; the J call may be wrong. CDR3 length equals 13 residues. Germline V CDR1 and CDR2: SGHDN, FVKESK. The CDR3 reads CASSPSGTYEQYF. CDR3 sequence (DNA): TGTGCCAGCAGCCCGAGCGGGACCTACGAGCAGTACTTC.

V usage is TRBV5-6 and J usage is TRBJ1-3; 10 bases match TRBD1. The germline CDR1 and CDR2 sequences are SGHDT and YYEEEE. This CDR3 spans 17 amino acids. V shed 1 base and J 3 bases; nucleotides not matched to a gene: 7. This chain's CDR3 is CASSLYADRGLGNTIYF. CDR3 bases: TGTGCCAGCAGCTTGTATGCTGACAGGGGGCTTGGAAACACCATATATTTT.

CDR3 sequence: CASSPYTQGYTEAFF. CDR3 DNA sequence: TGCGCCAGCAGTCCTTATACTCAAGGGTACACTGAAGCTTTCTTT. The chain uses TRBV23-1 and TRBJ1-1; no firm D call. TRBV23-1 is an open reading frame, and its role is uncertain. This CDR3 comprises 15 residues. Between the trimmed V and J ends, which lost 4 bases and 3 bases, there was a span of 15 bases.

This clone was found once. The chain links TRBV6-1 to TRBJ2-3; tentative D call: TRBD2 (5 bases). The ends were cut back, 7 bases at V and 1 base at J, with 12 bases in the middle. Germline V gives CDR1 MNHNS, CDR2 SASEGT. The CDR3 length is 14 residues. CDR3 nucleotide sequence: TGTGCCAGCAACCTGGGAGTTCGCACAGATACGCAGTATTTT. Its translation: CASNLGVRTDTQYF.

This chain joins TRBV18 and TRBJ1-2; 9 bases map to TRBD1. Germline V gene lookup returns CDR1 KGHSH and CDR2 LQKENI. V gave up 6 bases and J gave up 6 bases; unmatched junction bases: 8. The CDR3 runs 14 residues. The CDR3 DNA follows: TGTGCCAGCTCGGGACAGGGCGCGGCTAATGGCTACACCTTC. Its translation is CASSGQGAANGYTF.